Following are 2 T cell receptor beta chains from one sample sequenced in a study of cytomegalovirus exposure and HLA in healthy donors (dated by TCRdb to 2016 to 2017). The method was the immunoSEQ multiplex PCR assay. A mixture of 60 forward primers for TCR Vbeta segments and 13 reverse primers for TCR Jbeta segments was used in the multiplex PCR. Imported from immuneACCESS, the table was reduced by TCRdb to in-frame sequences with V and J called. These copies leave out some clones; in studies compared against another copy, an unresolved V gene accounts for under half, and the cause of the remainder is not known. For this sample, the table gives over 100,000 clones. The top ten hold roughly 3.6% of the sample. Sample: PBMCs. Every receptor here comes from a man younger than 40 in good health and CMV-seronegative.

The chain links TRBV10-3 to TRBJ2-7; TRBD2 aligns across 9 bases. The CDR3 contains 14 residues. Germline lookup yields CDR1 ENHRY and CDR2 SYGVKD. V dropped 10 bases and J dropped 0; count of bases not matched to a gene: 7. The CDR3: CATGTSPSSYEQYF. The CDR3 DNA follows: TGTGCCACAGGGACTAGCCCTTCCTCCTACGAGCAGTACTTC.

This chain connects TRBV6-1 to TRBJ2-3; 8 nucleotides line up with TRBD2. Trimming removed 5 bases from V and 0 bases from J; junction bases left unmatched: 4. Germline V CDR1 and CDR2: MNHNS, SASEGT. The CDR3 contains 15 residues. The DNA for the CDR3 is TGTGCCAGCAGTCGTAGCGGGGTTAGCACAGATACGCAGTATTTT. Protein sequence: CASSRSGVSTDTQYF.